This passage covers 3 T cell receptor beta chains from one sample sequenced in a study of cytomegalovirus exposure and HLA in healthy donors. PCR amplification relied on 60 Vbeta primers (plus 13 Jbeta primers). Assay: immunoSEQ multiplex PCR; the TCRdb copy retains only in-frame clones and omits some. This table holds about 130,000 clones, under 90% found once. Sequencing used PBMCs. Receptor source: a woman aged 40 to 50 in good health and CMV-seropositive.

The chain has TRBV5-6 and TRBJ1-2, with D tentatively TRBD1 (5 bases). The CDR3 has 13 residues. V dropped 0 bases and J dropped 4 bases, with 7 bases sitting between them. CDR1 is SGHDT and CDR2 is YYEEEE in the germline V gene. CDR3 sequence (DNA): TGTGCCAGCAGCTTGGAGGGGTTCTATGGCTACACCTTC. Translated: CASSLEGFYGYTF.

CDR3 coding DNA: TGTGCCAGCAGTTTGGAAGCGGGCGAGACCGGGGAGCTGTTTTTT. As protein: CASSLEAGETGELFF. The chain uses TRBV27 and TRBJ2-2; D is perhaps TRBD2 (6 bases). V shed 3 bases and J shed 5 bases, with 13 bases lying between them. There are 15 residues in the CDR3. The germline CDR1 and CDR2 sequences are MNHEY and SMNVEV (reference sequence).

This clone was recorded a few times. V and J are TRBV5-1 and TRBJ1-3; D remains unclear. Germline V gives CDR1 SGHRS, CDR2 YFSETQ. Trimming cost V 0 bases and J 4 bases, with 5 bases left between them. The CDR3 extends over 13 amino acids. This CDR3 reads CASSLGLGNTIYF. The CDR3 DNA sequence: TGCGCCAGCAGCTTGGGTCTGGGAAACACCATATATTTT.